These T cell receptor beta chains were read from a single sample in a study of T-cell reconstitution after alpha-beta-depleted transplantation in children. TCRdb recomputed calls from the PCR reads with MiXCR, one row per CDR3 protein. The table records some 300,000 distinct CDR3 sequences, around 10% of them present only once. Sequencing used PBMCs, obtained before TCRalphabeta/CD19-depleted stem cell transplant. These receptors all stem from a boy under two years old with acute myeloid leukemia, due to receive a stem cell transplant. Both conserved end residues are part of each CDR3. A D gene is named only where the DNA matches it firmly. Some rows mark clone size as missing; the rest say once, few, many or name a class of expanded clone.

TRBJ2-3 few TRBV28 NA CASSLSQGRFTDTQYF TGTGCCAGCAGTTTAAGCCAGGGAAGGTTCACAGATACGCAGTATTTT
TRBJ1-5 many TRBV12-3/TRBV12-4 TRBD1 CASSLDRANQPQHF TGTGCCAGCAGCCTTGACAGGGCCAATCAGCCCCAGCATTTT
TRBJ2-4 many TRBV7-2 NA CASSLYTIQYF TGTGCCAGCAGCTTATATACCATTCAGTACTTC
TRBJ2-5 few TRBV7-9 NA CAVLETQYF TGTGCCGTCCTAGAGACCCAGTACTTC
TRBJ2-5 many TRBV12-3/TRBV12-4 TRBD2 CASRALGGEETQYF TGTGCCAGCAGGGCGCTGGGGGGGGAAGAGACCCAGTACTTC
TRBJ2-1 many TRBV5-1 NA CASSLSGDSSYNEQFF TGCGCCAGCAGCTTGAGCGGGGACAGCTCCTACAATGAGCAGTTCTTC
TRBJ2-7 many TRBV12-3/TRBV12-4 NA CASSLDGGFYEQYF TGTGCCAGCAGTTTAGATGGTGGGTTCTACGAGCAGTACTTC
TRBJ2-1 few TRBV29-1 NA CSVVEPSWSEQFF TGCAGCGTGGTCGAGCCCTCTTGGAGTGAGCAGTTCTTC
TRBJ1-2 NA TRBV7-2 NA CASAQPGGYPPYGYTF TGTGCCAGCGCCCAACCCGGGGGATACCCACCTTATGGCTACACCTTC
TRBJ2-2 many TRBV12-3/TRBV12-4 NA CASSLALGANTGELFF TGTGCCAGCAGTTTAGCGCTGGGGGCTAACACCGGGGAGCTGTTTTTT
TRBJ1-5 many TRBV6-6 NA CAIRASNQPQHF TGTGCCATCCGGGCCAGCAATCAGCCCCAGCATTTT
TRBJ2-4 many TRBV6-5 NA CASSYSHRGGDIQYF TGTGCCAGCAGTTACTCTCATAGGGGTGGAGACATTCAGTACTTC
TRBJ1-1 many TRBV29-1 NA CSVEGRQYNTEAFF TGCAGCGTTGAGGGCAGGCAGTATAACACTGAAGCTTTCTTT
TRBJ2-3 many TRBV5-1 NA CASNPRGTDTQYF TGCGCCAGCAACCCTAGGGGTACAGATACGCAGTATTTT
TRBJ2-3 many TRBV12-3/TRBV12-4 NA CASSYGTPLEYF TGTGCCAGCAGCTACGGGACCCCGCTAGAGTATTTT
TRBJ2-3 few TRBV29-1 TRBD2 CSVLGLAELHPTDTQYF TGCAGCGTGTTGGGACTAGCGGAGCTTCATCCCACAGATACGCAGTATTTT
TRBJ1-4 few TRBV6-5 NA CASSYDTDEKLFF TGTGCCAGCAGCTACGACACGGACGAGAAACTGTTTTTT
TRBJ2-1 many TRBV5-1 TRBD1 CASSFRGQGRIDEQFF TGCGCCAGCAGCTTTAGGGGACAGGGGAGAATCGATGAGCAGTTCTTC
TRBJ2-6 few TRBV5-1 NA CASSLVGSSGANVLTF TGCGCCAGCAGCTTGGTGGGGAGCTCTGGGGCCAACGTCCTGACTTTC
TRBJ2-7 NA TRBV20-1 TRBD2 CSARDWSRGASYEQYF TGCAGTGCTAGAGATTGGTCGCGGGGGGCCTCCTACGAGCAGTACTTC
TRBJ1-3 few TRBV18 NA CASSPREEGNTIYF TGTGCCAGCTCACCACGGGAAGAAGGAAACACCATATATTTT
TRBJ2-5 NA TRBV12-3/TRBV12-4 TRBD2 CASTRRGGEETQYF TGTGCCAGCACCCGGCGGGGGGGTGAAGAGACCCAGTACTTC
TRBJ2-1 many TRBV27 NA CASSLQGWDYNEQFF TGTGCCAGCAGCCTCCAGGGATGGGATTACAATGAGCAGTTCTTC
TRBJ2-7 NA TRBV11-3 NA CASSFGPTYEQYF TGTGCCAGCAGCTTCGGCCCCACCTACGAGCAGTACTTC
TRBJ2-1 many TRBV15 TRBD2 CATSRGGGTHNEQFF TGTGCCACCAGCAGAGGCGGGGGGACCCACAATGAGCAGTTCTTC
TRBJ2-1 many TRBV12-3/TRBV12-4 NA CASSLKLSRTNEQFF TGTGCCAGCAGTTTAAAACTGAGTAGGACCAATGAGCAGTTCTTC
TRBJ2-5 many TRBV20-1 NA CSAKRQETQYF TGCAGTGCTAAGCGGCAAGAGACCCAGTACTTC
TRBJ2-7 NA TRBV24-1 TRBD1 CATSDLRQGDEQYF TGTGCCACCAGTGATTTGCGTCAGGGGGACGAGCAGTACTTC
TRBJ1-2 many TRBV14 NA CASSQADRTGYGYTF TGTGCCAGCAGCCAGGCAGACAGGACTGGGTATGGCTACACCTTC
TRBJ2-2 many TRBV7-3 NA CASSLVCGELFF TGTGCCAGCAGCCTTGTTTGCGGGGAGCTGTTTTTT
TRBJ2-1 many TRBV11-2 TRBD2 CASSSWTSGVTSYNEQFF TGTGCCAGCAGCTCCTGGACTAGCGGAGTAACATCCTACAATGAGCAGTTCTTC
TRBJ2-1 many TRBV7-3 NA CASSLKGGGANEQFF TGTGCCAGCAGCTTAAAAGGGGGTGGGGCGAATGAGCAGTTCTTC
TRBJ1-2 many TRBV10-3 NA CAISESHRVINYGYTF TGTGCCATCAGTGAGTCGCACAGGGTGATTAACTATGGCTACACCTTC
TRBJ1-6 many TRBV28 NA CASSLWQINSPLHF TGTGCCAGCAGTTTGTGGCAGATCAATTCACCCCTCCACTTT
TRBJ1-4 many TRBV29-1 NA CSVGHHATNEKLFF TGCAGCGTCGGACACCATGCAACTAATGAAAAACTGTTTTTT
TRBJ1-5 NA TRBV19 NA CASSIGMRGRGQPQHF TGTGCCAGTAGTATAGGTATGCGGGGCCGGGGACAGCCCCAGCATTTT
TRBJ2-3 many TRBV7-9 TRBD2 CASSTSGFSTDTQYF TGTGCCAGCAGCACTAGCGGGTTTAGCACAGATACGCAGTATTTT
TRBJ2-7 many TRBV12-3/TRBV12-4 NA CASSSGFFYEQYF TGTGCCAGCAGTAGCGGTTTCTTCTACGAGCAGTACTTC
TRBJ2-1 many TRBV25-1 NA CASTDRDWNEQFF TGTGCCAGCACTGACAGGGACTGGAATGAGCAGTTCTTC
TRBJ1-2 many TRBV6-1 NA CASSEGGKDYGYTF TGTGCCAGCAGTGAAGGAGGGAAGGATTATGGCTACACCTTC
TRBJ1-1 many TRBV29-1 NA CSAAGEGPNTEAFF TGCAGCGCTGCAGGGGAGGGACCGAACACTGAAGCTTTCTTT
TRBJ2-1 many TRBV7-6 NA CASSLREGLASYNEQFF TGTGCCAGCAGTCTTCGCGAAGGGCTAGCGTCTTACAATGAGCAGTTCTTC
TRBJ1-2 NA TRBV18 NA CASSPGGVANYGYTF TGTGCCAGCTCACCAGGGGGGGTAGCTAACTATGGCTACACCTTC
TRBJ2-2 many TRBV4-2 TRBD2 CASSQELAGGDWELFF TGTGCCAGCAGCCAAGAGCTAGCGGGAGGTGACTGGGAGCTGTTTTTT
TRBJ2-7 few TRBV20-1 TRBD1 CSARSDRGFPYEQYF TGCAGTGCTAGAAGTGACAGGGGGTTTCCCTACGAGCAGTACTTC
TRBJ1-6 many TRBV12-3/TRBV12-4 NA CASSFRGNNSPLHF TGTGCCAGCAGTTTTCGAGGAAATAATTCACCCCTCCACTTT
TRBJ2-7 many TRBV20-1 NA CSARVVRTAPYEQYF TGCAGTGCTAGAGTAGTAAGGACAGCCCCCTACGAGCAGTACTTC